This TCR beta chain was captured by sequencing in a study of beta chain features in type 1 diabetes. Study as a whole: Healthy donors and patients had similar age, gender and cell yields.

The sequenced template was cDNA made from the entire isolated RNA. Some clones are missing from TCRdb's copy, which holds only in-frame ones; the method was immunoSEQ multiplex PCR. The sample records approximately 300,000 clones, more than 9.5% being singletons. Researchers reported sorting CD4+ naive, central memory, regulatory and stem cell-like memory cells via CD45RO/CCR7/CD25/CD127/CD95/CD27. A word on this clone: Antigen specificity is unknown.

Points from the study as a whole: VDJ junctions sequenced from type 1 diabetes patients showed fewer insertions and more deletions.

V shed 4 bases and J 8 bases; nucleotides not matched to a gene: 7. The CDR3 is made up of 13 amino acids. Germline CDR1 and CDR2: SGDLS and YYNGEE. Sequenced input: naive CD4+ T cells from blood. The origin of this receptor is a woman aged 25 to 39 in good health. The V gene is TRBV9, the J gene TRBJ1-2; 8 bases map to TRBD1. This CDR3 reads CASSFGQGRGYTF. DNA for the CDR3: TGTGCCAGCAGCTTCGGACAGGGTCGAGGCTACACCTTC.